Presented here are 3 T cell receptor beta chains from one specimen sequenced in a study of cytomegalovirus exposure and HLA in healthy donors. PCR amplification relied on 60 Vbeta primers (plus 13 Jbeta primers). The data were produced by immunoSEQ multiplex PCR, yet TCRdb's version contains in-frame clones alone and is incomplete. The sample comprises around 140,000 clones, over 70% of which are singletons, and under 6% rests with the top ten. Sequenced input: PBMCs. These receptors were taken from a man in his forties or fifties in good health and CMV-seronegative.

The genes are TRBV9 and TRBJ1-5, with unresolved D. Trimming removed 4 bases from V and 1 base from J, with 12 bases in between. Germline V gene lookup returns CDR1 SGDLS and CDR2 YYNGEE. The length of the CDR3 is 15 residues. The CDR3 DNA reads TGTGCCAGCAGCCCCAAAGGCGGCAGCAATCAGCCCCAGCATTTT. Protein sequence: CASSPKGGSNQPQHF.

Only one count was recorded for this clone. The chain couples TRBV6-6 to TRBJ2-1; 8 bases align to TRBD2. Germline trimming cut 4 bases from V and 0 bases from J; bases unmatched to any gene: 2. There are 15 residues in the CDR3. CDR1 is MNHNY and CDR2 is SVGAGI in the germline V gene (reference sequence). This chain's CDR3 is CASSLAGTSYNEQFF. CDR3 DNA: TGTGCCAGCAGTTTAGCGGGGACCTCCTACAATGAGCAGTTCTTC.

The chain is built from TRBV10-3 and TRBJ1-4; the match to TRBD1 covers 8 bases. The germline V gene has CDR1 ENHRY and CDR2 SYGVKD. The CDR3 covers 15 residues. The junction had 5 bases not matched to a gene; V was cut back by 6 bases and J by 2 bases. Here the CDR3 DNA reads TGTGCCATCAGGTACAGGGGGAAGACTAATGAAAAACTGTTTTTT. Encoded protein: CAIRYRGKTNEKLFF.